This TCR beta chain was sequenced in a study of T cell responses to AZD1222 COVID-19 vaccine. Clones were sequenced by immunoSEQ multiplex PCR, and TCRdb holds only the in-frame ones, with some missing. The sample shows 200,000 or so clones, 85% to 95% of them seen only once. Study-wide points: Without day 14 samples, only post-peak T cell repertoires were studied.

As regards this clone: Its antigen is not identified. The junction differs from germline at one of its ends, possibly a read error.

The TCR originated in an adult in good health. This material consisted of peripheral blood, taken on day 0 of AZD1222 vaccination.

The CDR3 DNA reads as TGTGCCAGCTCACAACGACAGGGCCTGAACAGTGAAGCTTTCTTT. Translated, it gives CASSQRQGLNSEAFF. The V gene is TRBV18, the J gene TRBJ1-1; 7 bases agree with TRBD1. This CDR3 is built from 15 residues. From germline, CDR1 is KGHSH and CDR2 LQKENI.